A single sample gave rise to the 25 T cell receptor beta chains below, sequenced in a study of T cell changes during pregnancy in multiple sclerosis. Sequencing used immunoSEQ multiplex PCR; TCRdb keeps in-frame clones, though not all of them. The sample records tens of thousands of clones, about 92% being singletons. Sequenced here: CD8+ T cells from peripheral blood mononuclear cells, sampled before pregnancy. The receptors shown here come from a female donor with multiple sclerosis, enrolled in a pregnancy study.

This chain connects TRBV4-3 to TRBJ2-3, with 8 bases matching TRBD2. Germline V gene data show CDR1 as LGHNA and CDR2 as YSLEER. The CDR3 loop spans 14 amino acids. Trimming at V came to 3 bases and at J to 2 bases, leaving 1 base not matched to a gene. This chain's CDR3 is CASSHGGDTDTQYF. CDR3 DNA sequence: TGCGCCAGCAGCCACGGGGGGGACACAGATACGCAGTATTTT.

This chain connects TRBV13 to TRBJ2-3; 12 bases agree with TRBD2. With V trimmed by 4 bases and J by 3 bases, 5 bases remained unmatched. The CDR3 spans 16 residues. In germline, CDR1 is PRHDT, CDR2 FYEKMQ (reference sequence). In DNA, the CDR3 is TGTGCCAGCAGCTCCCGACTAGCGGGGGATACAGATACGCAGTATTTT. Protein sequence: CASSSRLAGDTDTQYF.

This chain joins TRBV4-3 and TRBJ1-2; D unresolved. Trimming removed 1 base at V and 4 bases at J, with 16 bases between. The CDR3 sequence is 16 residues long. Germline values: CDR1 LGHNA, CDR2 YSLEER. As DNA, the CDR3 is TGCGCCAGCAGCCAAGGAACAGCGCCCGAGGGCTATGGCTACACCTTC. Translation gives CASSQGTAPEGYGYTF.

The chain combines TRBV6-5 with TRBJ1-2, with 11 bases that match TRBD1. Germline V CDR1 and CDR2: MNHEY, SVGAGI. The CDR3 is made up of 15 amino acids. The junction had 5 bases not matched to a gene; V was cut back by 0 bases and J by 8 bases. CDR3 nucleotide sequence: TGTGCCAGCAGTTACTCGCCGGACAGGGGGCGAGGCTACACCTTC. This gives the protein CASSYSPDRGRGYTF.

J is TRBJ2-2 and V is TRBV27; possible D gene TRBD2, 5 bases. This CDR3 has 14 residues. Trimming cost V 3 bases and J 5 bases, with 10 bases left between them. Germline V gene lookup returns CDR1 MNHEY and CDR2 SMNVEV (reference sequence). This CDR3 reads CASSFGVRTGELFF. In nucleotides, the CDR3 is TGTGCCAGCAGTTTCGGGGTTCGGACCGGGGAGCTGTTTTTT.

The chain employs TRBV14 and TRBJ1-2; 7 nucleotides line up with TRBD1. V shed 5 bases and J 6 bases; nucleotides not matched to a gene: 9. CDR3 length: 14 amino acids. From germline, CDR1 is SGHDN and CDR2 FVKESK. The chain's CDR3 is CASSSWTGVDGYTF. DNA for the CDR3: TGTGCCAGCAGCTCCTGGACAGGCGTGGATGGCTACACCTTC.

Of note for this clone: One end of the junction varies from germline; a read error may be responsible. The chain employs TRBV9 and TRBJ1-2, with 11 bases aligning to TRBD1. Germline loops: CDR1 SGDLS, CDR2 YYNGEE. The CDR3 length is 13 residues. CDR3 in DNA: TGTGCCAGCAGCACCCGGGACAGGGGGTTCTCCGACTGG. It specifies CASSTRDRGFSDW.

This clone was recorded a few times. This chain joins TRBV6-4 and TRBJ2-2; tentatively, D is TRBD1 (6 bases). CDR3 length: 16 residues. The germline V gene has CDR1 MRHNA and CDR2 SNTAGT. Deletions cut 4 bases from V and 1 base from J, with 13 bases between. The CDR3 spells CASSGGVGGNTGELFF. CDR3 coding DNA: TGTGCCAGCAGTGGAGGTGTAGGGGGGAACACCGGGGAGCTGTTTTTT.

CDR3 DNA sequence: TGTGCCAGTAGTATCCAGTCAGGGGGTAATTCACCCCTCCACTTT. As protein: CASSIQSGGNSPLHF. The rearrangement joins TRBV19 to TRBJ1-6; 7 bases are a match to TRBD1. After removal of 3 bases from V and 6 bases from J, the junction contained 5 bases not matched to a gene. This CDR3 contains 15 residues. Germline V gives CDR1 LNHDA, CDR2 SQIVND (reference sequence).

The chain combines TRBV11-2 with TRBJ2-3; a weak D match, TRBD2 (6 bases). The V end was cut by 1 base, the J end by 1 base, with 6 bases between. Germline assignment: CDR1 SGHAT and CDR2 FQNNGV. CDR3 length equals 14 residues. In DNA, the CDR3 is TGTGCCAGCAGCTTAGGCGGGGGCACAGATACGCAGTATTTT. Translation gives CASSLGGGTDTQYF.

This sequence joins TRBV7-6 and TRBJ1-6; possible D gene TRBD1, 5 bases. Germline-derived CDR1 and CDR2 are SGHVS and FNYEAQ. This CDR3 is 15 amino acids long. V lost 1 base, J lost 7 bases, and 11 bases lay in between. CDR3 bases: TGTGCCAGCAGCTTAGGGGCAGGGCGGAATTCACCCCTCCACTTT. Residues: CASSLGAGRNSPLHF.

The chain uses TRBV9 and TRBJ2-1; the match to TRBD2 covers 10 bases. This CDR3 comprises 17 residues. The junction had 10 bases not matched to a gene; V was cut back by 0 bases and J by 7 bases. Germline CDR1 and CDR2: SGDLS and YYNGEE. DNA for the CDR3: TGTGCCAGCAGCGTAGATCCAGCGGGGGGGCTCAGGAATGAGCAGTTCTTC. It codes for CASSVDPAGGLRNEQFF.

The J gene is TRBJ2-1, the V gene TRBV18, with TRBD2 matching 8 bases. This CDR3 has 15 residues. The V segment lost 3 bases and the J segment 3 bases; nucleotides outside the gene matches: 4. The germline V gene encodes CDR1 KGHSH and CDR2 LQKENI. CDR3 region: CASSPERGFYNEQFF. CDR3 nucleotide sequence: TGTGCCAGCTCACCGGAGCGGGGGTTCTACAATGAGCAGTTCTTC. Using reference TRBV18 and TRBJ2-1 for the parts outside the CDR3, the full variable domain is NAGVMQNPRHLVRRRGQEARLRCSPMKGHSHVYWYRQLPEEGLKFMVYLQKENIIDESGMPKERFSAEFPKEGPSILRIQQVVRGDSAAYFCASSPERGFYNEQFFGPGTRLTVL.

The CDR3 DNA follows: TGTGCCAGCAGTGCGGGGGACACCGGGGAGCTGTTTTTT. Its protein is CASSAGDTGELFF. The chain recombines TRBV6-4 with TRBJ2-2; maybe TRBD2 (6 bases). V was trimmed by 4 bases and J by 3 bases, leaving 6 bases between them. There are 13 residues in the CDR3. The V gene's germline CDR1 is MRHNA and CDR2 SNTAGT.

The chain couples TRBV2 to TRBJ2-7, with D maybe TRBD2 (5 bases). This CDR3 has 13 amino acids. Trimming shortened V by 5 bases and J by 6 bases, and 14 bases separated the two germline ends. Germline-derived CDR1 and CDR2 are SNHLY and FYNNEI. The DNA of the CDR3 is TGTGCCAGCAGTTACTTGGAGGTTACCGAGCAGTACTTC. As protein: CASSYLEVTEQYF.

This sequence joins TRBV9 and TRBJ2-7; TRBD1 matches 7 bases. The CDR3 has 15 residues. CDR1 and CDR2 from the germline V gene are SGDLS and YYNGEE. Trimming took 2 bases from V and 0 from J; bases not matched to a gene: 5. CDR3 in amino acids: CASSVAGTASYEQYF. In nucleotides, the CDR3 is TGTGCCAGCAGCGTTGCCGGGACAGCCTCCTACGAGCAGTACTTC.

The chain joins TRBV7-9 to TRBJ1-2, with TRBD1 matching over 7 bases. This CDR3 is 15 amino acids long. The junction had 6 bases not matched to a gene; V was cut back by 1 base and J by 4 bases. Looked up from germline, CDR1 is SEHNR and CDR2 is FQNEAQ (reference sequence). CDR3 residues: CASSLDADRVYGYTF. CDR3 in DNA: TGTGCCAGCAGCTTAGATGCAGACAGGGTCTATGGCTACACCTTC.

J is TRBJ2-2 and V is TRBV7-9; possibly TRBD1 for D (5 bases). The V and J ends lost 5 bases and 4 bases respectively, with 11 bases between them. The V gene's germline CDR1 is SEHNR and CDR2 FQNEAQ (reference sequence). CDR3 size: 14 residues. The CDR3 sequence: CASSPPGSTGELFF. The DNA of the CDR3 is TGTGCCAGCAGCCCCCCAGGGTCCACCGGGGAGCTGTTTTTT. The full variable domain, in which reference TRBV7-9 and TRBJ2-2 provide the parts outside the CDR3, is DTGVSQNPRHKITKRGQNVTFRCDPISEHNRLYWYRQTLGQGPEFLTYFQNEAQLEKSRLLSDRFSAERPKGSFSTLEIQRTEQGDSAMYLCASSPPGSTGELFFGEGSRLTVL.

V and J are TRBV27 and TRBJ2-1; 7 nucleotides align to TRBD1. The length of the CDR3 is 13 residues. With 5 bases clipped from V and 6 bases from J, the junction kept 4 bases outside the gene matches. Germline V gene lookup returns CDR1 MNHEY and CDR2 SMNVEV (reference sequence). The CDR3 bases are TGTGCCAGCAGTCTTGACAGGGTCAATGAGCAGTTCTTC. Encoded protein: CASSLDRVNEQFF.

This clone is a singleton in its sample. V gene TRBV28 combines with J gene TRBJ1-5, with D possibly TRBD1 on 6 matching bases. Trimming shortened V by 5 bases and J by 1 base, and 12 bases separated the two germline ends. This CDR3 is 15 amino acids long. Looked up from germline, CDR1 is MDHEN and CDR2 is SYDVKM. The CDR3 sequence is CASSGRGASNQPQHF. Written as DNA, the CDR3 is TGTGCCAGCAGTGGCCGGGGGGCGAGCAATCAGCCCCAGCATTTT.

The genes are TRBV10-3 and TRBJ2-1; D possibly corresponds to TRBD2 (7 bases). The V gene lost 7 bases and the J gene lost 0 bases, with 28 bases spanning the gap. This CDR3 comprises 20 residues. Per the germline V gene, CDR1 is ENHRY and CDR2 is SYGVKD. The CDR3 DNA is TGTGCCATCATAGGGGGAAGGAAAATAGCGGGTGCAAGCTCCTACAATGAGCAGTTCTTC. As protein: CAIIGGRKIAGASSYNEQFF.

J is TRBJ2-1 and V is TRBV7-6, with D tentatively TRBD2 (6 bases). In germline, CDR1 is SGHVS, CDR2 FNYEAQ. Trimming cost V 5 bases and J 1 base, with 9 bases left between them. The CDR3 length is 14 residues. The CDR3 reads CASSPGLSYNEQFF. CDR3 bases: TGTGCCAGCAGCCCGGGACTTTCCTACAATGAGCAGTTCTTC.

This chain connects TRBV13 to TRBJ1-1, with D uncertain. The V gene's germline CDR1 is PRHDT and CDR2 FYEKMQ (reference sequence). Trimming cost V 5 bases and J 1 base, with 11 bases left between them. The CDR3 covers 14 residues. The CDR3: CASSRAPGNTEAFF. DNA for the CDR3: TGTGCCAGCAGCCGCGCTCCGGGGAACACTGAAGCTTTCTTT.

The gene calls are TRBV7-9 and TRBJ2-3, with 7 bases lining up with TRBD2. V lost 4 bases and J lost 0; bases outside the gene matches: 7. The germline V gene encodes CDR1 SEHNR and CDR2 FQNEAQ (reference sequence). CDR3 size: 16 residues. The CDR3 region is CASSSWGGVSTDTQYF. In DNA form, the CDR3 reads TGTGCCAGCAGCTCATGGGGGGGGGTTAGCACAGATACGCAGTATTTT.

The chain joins TRBV5-1 to TRBJ1-1; 10 positions match TRBD1. With V trimmed by 3 bases and J by 4 bases, 12 bases remained unmatched. CDR1 and CDR2 (germline): SGHRS, YFSETQ. The CDR3 contains 17 residues. For the CDR3, the DNA is TGCGCCAGCAGCTCGCTGCCGGGACAGGGGAGGGGCACTGAAGCTTTCTTT. Translating gives CASSSLPGQGRGTEAFF.